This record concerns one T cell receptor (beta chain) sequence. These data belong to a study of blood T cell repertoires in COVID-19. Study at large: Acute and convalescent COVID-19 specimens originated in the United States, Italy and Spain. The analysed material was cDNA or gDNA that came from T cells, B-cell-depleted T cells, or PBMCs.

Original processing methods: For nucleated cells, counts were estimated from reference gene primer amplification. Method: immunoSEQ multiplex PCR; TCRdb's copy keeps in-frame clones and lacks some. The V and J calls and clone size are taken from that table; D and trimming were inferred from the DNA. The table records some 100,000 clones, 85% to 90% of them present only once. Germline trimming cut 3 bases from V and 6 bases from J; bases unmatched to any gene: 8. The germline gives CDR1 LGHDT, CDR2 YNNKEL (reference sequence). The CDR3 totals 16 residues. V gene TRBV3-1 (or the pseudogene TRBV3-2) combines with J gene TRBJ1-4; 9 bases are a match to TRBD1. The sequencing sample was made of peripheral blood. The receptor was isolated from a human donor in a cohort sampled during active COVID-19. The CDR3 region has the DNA TGTGCCAGCAGCCATGCTACCGGGACAGGGTATGAAAAACTGTTTTTT. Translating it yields CASSHATGTGYEKLFF.